This T cell receptor beta chain was sequenced during a study of CD8+ T cells in alopecia areata. Treatment in this sample: oral pan-JAK inhibitor, 5-10 mg twice daily. Concerning this clone: Its specificity is unknown.

Findings and caveats of the study: Scalp clonality and expanded CD8+ clones among the top 100 fell significantly with tofacitinib. Higher clonality than in normal scalp was seen in lesional scalp, especially alopecia totalis/universalis.

Sequencing used cDNA as its template, made by extracting RNA and reverse transcribing it. Generated by immunoSEQ multiplex PCR, the TCRdb table keeps only in-frame clones and is missing some. This table holds around 300,000 clones, around 64% found once. CDR1 LNHNV and CDR2 YYDKDF come from the germline V gene (reference sequence). This CDR3 is 14 amino acids long. Trimming took 3 bases from V and 9 from J; bases not matched to a gene: 10. This chain uses TRBV15 with TRBJ2-5, with TRBD1 matching 7 bases. The sample in question was CD4+ T cells sorted from blood, obtained around week 53, from a patient treated with tofacitinib. This clonotype originated in a human donor with alopecia areata. Here the CDR3 reads CATSRGQNPGAQYF. The CDR3 bases are TGTGCCACCAGCAGGGGACAGAACCCAGGGGCCCAGTACTTC.